Listed here is a single TCR beta chain. Antigen unknown. The data derive from a study of cytomegalovirus exposure and HLA in healthy donors. Study-level points and caveats: The study flagged approximately 180 TCR beta chains as cytomegalovirus-associated.

The approximately 120-subject validation cohort, separate from the roughly 700-subject first cohort, included the donors. The V end was cut by 0 bases, the J end by 6 bases, with 11 bases between. CDR1 and CDR2 (germline): LGHNA, YSLEER. This CDR3 is built from 15 residues. The method was immunoSEQ multiplex PCR; TCRdb's version includes in-frame clones alone and lacks a portion of them. The sample holds 90,000 to 150,000 clones, approximately 88% seen once. The clonotype originates from a woman younger than 30 in good health and CMV-seropositive. This rearrangement joins TRBV4-3 to TRBJ1-4; D is unclear. Sequenced: PBMCs. The CDR3: CASSQDQRPDEKLFF. The CDR3 DNA reads TGCGCCAGCAGCCAAGATCAGCGGCCGGATGAAAAACTGTTTTTT.